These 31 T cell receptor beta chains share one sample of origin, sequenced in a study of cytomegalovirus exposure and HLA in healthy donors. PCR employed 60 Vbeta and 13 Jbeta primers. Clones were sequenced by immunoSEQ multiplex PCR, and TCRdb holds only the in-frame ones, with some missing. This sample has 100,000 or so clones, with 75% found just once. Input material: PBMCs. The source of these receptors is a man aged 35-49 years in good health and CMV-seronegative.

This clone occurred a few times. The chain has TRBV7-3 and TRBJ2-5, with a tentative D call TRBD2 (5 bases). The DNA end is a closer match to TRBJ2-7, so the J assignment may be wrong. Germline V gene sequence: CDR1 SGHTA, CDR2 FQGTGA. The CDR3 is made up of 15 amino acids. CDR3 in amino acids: CASSLRGQTINEQYF. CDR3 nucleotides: TGTGCCAGCAGCTTAAGAGGTCAGACTATTAACGAGCAGTACTTC.

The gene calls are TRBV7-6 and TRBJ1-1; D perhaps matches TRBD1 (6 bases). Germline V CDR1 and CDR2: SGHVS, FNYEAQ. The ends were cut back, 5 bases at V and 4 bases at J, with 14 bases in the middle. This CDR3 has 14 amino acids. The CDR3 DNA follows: TGTGCCAGCAGCCCTACAGGGATGGTCACTGAAGCTTTCTTT. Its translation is CASSPTGMVTEAFF.

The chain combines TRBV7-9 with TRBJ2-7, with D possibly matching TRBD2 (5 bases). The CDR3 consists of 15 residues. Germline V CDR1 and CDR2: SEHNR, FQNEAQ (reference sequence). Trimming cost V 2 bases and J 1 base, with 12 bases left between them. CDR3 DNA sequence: TGTGCCAGCAGCTTAACGGACTGGAAATCCTACGAGCAGTACTTC. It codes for CASSLTDWKSYEQYF.

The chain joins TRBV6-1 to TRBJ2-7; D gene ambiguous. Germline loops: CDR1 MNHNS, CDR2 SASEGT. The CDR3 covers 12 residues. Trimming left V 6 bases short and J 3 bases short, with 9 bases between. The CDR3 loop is CASSLGNYEQYF. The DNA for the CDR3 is TGTGCCAGCAGCCTAGGTAACTACGAGCAGTACTTC.

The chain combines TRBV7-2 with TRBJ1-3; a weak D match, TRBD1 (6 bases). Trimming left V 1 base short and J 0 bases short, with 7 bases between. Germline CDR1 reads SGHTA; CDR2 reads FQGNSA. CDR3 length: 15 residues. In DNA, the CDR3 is TGTGCCAGCAGCTTAGGACAGGCCTCTGGAAACACCATATATTTT. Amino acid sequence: CASSLGQASGNTIYF.

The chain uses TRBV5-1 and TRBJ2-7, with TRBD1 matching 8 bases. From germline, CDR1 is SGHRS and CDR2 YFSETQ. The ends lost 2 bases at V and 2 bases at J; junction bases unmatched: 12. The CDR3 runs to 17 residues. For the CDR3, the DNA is TGCGCCAGCAGCTTAGAGGACAGGGCTTACGTCCCCTACGAGCAGTACTTC. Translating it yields CASSLEDRAYVPYEQYF.

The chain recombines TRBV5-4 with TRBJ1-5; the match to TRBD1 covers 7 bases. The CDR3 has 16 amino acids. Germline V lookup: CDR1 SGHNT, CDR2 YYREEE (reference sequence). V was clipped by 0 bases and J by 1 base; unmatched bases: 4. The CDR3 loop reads CASSLGTGGSNQPQHF. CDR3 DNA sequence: TGTGCCAGCAGCTTGGGGACAGGCGGAAGCAATCAGCCCCAGCATTTT.

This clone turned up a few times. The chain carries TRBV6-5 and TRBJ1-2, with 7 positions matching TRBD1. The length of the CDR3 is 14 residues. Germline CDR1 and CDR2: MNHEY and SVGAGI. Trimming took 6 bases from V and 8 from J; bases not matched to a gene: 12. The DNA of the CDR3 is TGTGCCAGCAGCCGCGACAGGGTGGTAGAGGGCTACACCTTC. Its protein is CASSRDRVVEGYTF.

This chain's CDR3 is CASISSGGPGEQYF. The DNA for the CDR3 is TGTGCCAGCATTTCGTCAGGGGGGCCAGGGGAGCAGTACTTC. The gene calls are TRBV28 and TRBJ2-7, with D tentatively TRBD1 (7 bases). CDR3 length: 14 residues. Germline V gives CDR1 MDHEN, CDR2 SYDVKM. V lost 7 bases and J lost 7, with 20 bases in between.

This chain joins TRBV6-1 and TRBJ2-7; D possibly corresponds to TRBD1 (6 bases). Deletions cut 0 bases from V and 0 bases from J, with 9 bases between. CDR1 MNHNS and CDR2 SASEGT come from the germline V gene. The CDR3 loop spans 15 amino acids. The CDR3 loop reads CASSEAQGSSYEQYF. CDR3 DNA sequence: TGTGCCAGCAGTGAAGCACAGGGTAGCTCCTACGAGCAGTACTTC.

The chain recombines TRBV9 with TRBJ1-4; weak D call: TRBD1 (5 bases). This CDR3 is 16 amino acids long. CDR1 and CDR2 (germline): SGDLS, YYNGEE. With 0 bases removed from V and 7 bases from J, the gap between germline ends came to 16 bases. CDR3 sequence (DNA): TGTGCCAGCAGCGTAGGGGCGGGGCAGCGGAGTGAAAAACTGTTTTTT. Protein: CASSVGAGQRSEKLFF. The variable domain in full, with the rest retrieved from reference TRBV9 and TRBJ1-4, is DSGVTQTPKHLITATGQRVTLRCSPRSGDLSVYWYQQSLDQGLQFLIQYYNGEERAKGNILERFSAQQFPDLHSELNLSSLELGDSALYFCASSVGAGQRSEKLFFGSGTQLSVL.

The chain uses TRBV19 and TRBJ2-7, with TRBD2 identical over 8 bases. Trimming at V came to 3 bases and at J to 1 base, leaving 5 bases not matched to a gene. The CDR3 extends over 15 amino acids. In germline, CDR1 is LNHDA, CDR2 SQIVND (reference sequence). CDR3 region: CASSIFPSGSYEQYF. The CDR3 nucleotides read TGTGCCAGTAGTATTTTCCCTAGCGGGTCCTACGAGCAGTACTTC.

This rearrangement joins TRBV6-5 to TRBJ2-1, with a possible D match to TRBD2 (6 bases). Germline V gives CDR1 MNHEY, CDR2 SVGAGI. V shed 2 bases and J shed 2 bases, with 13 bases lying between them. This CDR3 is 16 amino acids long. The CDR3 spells CASSYRSGGPYNEQFF. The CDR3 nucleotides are TGTGCCAGCAGTTACCGTAGCGGAGGGCCCTACAATGAGCAGTTCTTC.

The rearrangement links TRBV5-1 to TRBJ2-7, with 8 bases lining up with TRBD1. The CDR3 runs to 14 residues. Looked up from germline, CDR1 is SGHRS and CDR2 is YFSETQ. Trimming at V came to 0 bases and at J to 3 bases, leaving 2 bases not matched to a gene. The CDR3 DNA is TGCGCCAGCAGCTTGGAGGACAGGGTCTACGAGCAGTACTTC. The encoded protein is CASSLEDRVYEQYF.

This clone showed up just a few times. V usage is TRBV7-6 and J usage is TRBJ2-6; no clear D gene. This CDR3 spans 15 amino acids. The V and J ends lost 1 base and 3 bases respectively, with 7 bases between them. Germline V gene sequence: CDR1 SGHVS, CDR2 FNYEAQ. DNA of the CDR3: TGTGCCAGCAGCTTAGGAGGAAGTGGGGCCAACGTCCTGACTTTC. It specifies CASSLGGSGANVLTF.

The CDR3 protein is CSASGNYEQYF. In DNA form, the CDR3 reads TGCAGTGCCAGCGGGAACTACGAGCAGTACTTC. This chain connects TRBV20-1 to TRBJ2-5, with TRBD2 identical over 7 bases. The J call may be faulty, since TRBJ2-7 better matches the DNA end. The CDR3 spans 11 residues. Germline V gene data show CDR1 as DFQATT and CDR2 as SNEGSKA (reference sequence).

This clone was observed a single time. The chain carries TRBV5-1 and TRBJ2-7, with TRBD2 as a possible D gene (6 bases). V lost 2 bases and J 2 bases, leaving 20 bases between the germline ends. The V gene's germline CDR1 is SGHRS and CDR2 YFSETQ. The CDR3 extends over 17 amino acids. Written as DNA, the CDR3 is TGCGCCAGCAGCTTCGCACCTTCTGGCGGGGCCACCTACGAGCAGTACTTC. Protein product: CASSFAPSGGATYEQYF.

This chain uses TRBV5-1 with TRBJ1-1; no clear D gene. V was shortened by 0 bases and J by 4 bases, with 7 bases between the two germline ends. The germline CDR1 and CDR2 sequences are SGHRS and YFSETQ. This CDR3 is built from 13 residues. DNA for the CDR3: TGCGCCAGCAGCTTGGACGGTACCACTGAAGCTTTCTTT. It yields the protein CASSLDGTTEAFF.

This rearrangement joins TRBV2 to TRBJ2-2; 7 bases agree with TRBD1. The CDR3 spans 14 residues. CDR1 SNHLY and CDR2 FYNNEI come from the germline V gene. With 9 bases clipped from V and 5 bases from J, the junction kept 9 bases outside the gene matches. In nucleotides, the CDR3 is TGTGCCAGTACAAAAGGGGGCTGGACCGGGGAGCTGTTTTTT. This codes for CASTKGGWTGELFF. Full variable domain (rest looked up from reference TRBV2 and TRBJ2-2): EPEVTQTPSHQVTQMGQEVILRCVPISNHLYFYWYRQILGQKVEFLVSFYNNEISEKSEIFDDQFSVERPDGSNFTLKIRSTKLEDSAMYFCASTKGGWTGELFFGEGSRLTVL.

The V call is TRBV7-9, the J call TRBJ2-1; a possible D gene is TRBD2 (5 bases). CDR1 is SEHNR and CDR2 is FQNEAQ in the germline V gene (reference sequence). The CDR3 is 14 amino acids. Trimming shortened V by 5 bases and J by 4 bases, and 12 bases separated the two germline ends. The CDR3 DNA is TGTGCCAGCAGCCCCCCCCGGGGATACAATGAGCAGTTCTTC. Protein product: CASSPPRGYNEQFF.

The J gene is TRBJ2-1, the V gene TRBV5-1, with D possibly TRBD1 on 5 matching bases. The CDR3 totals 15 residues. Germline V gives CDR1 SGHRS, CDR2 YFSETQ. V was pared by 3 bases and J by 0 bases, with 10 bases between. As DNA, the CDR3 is TGCGCCAGCAGCTGGGGCATTAGCTCCTACAATGAGCAGTTCTTC. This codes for CASSWGISSYNEQFF.

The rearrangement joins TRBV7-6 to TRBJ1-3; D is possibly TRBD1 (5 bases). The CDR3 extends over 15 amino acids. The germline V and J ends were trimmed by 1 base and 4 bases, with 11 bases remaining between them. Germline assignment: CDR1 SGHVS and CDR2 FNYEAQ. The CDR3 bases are TGTGCCAGCAGCTTAGGACAGCAGCCCGGAAACACCATATATTTT. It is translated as CASSLGQQPGNTIYF.

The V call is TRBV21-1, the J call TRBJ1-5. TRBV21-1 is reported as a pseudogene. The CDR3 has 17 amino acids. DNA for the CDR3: TGTGCCAGCAGCAAGCGGGGTTCGGGATGTGACAATCAGCCCCAGCATTTT. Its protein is CASSKRGSGCDNQPQHF.

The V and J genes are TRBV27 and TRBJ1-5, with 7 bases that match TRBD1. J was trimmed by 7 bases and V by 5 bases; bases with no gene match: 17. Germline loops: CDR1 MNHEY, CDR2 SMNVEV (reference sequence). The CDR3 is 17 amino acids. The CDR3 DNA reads TGTGCCAGCAGTCCTCTAAAAGGGGGCCCTTTGGGACAGCCCCAGCATTTT. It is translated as CASSPLKGGPLGQPQHF.

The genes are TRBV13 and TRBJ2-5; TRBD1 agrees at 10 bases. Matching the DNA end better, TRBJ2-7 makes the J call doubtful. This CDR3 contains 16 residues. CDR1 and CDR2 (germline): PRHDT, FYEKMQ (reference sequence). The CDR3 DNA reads TGTGCCAGCAGCTCCGGGACAGGGGCATCTTCCTACGAGCAGTACTTC. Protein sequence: CASSSGTGASSYEQYF.

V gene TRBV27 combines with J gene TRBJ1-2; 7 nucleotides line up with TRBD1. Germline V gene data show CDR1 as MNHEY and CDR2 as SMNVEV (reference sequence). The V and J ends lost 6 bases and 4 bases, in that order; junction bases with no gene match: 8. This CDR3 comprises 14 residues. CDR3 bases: TGTGCCAGCAGCCCGAGGGACAGCTCCTATGGCTACACCTTC. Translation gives CASSPRDSSYGYTF.

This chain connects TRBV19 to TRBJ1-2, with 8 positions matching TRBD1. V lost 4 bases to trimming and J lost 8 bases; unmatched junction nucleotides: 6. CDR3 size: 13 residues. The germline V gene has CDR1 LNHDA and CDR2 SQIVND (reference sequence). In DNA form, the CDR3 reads TGTGCCAGTAGTACGGACAGGGTTTCCGGCTACACCTTC. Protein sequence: CASSTDRVSGYTF. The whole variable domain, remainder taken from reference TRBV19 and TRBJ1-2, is DGGITQSPKYLFRKEGQNVTLSCEQNLNHDAMYWYRQDPGQGLRLIYYSQIVNDFQKGDIAEGYSVSREKKESFPLTVTSAQKNPTAFYLCASSTDRVSGYTFGSGTRLTVV.

The CDR3 loop is CASSLRGTLTGNTIYF. Here the CDR3 DNA reads TGTGCCAGCAGTTTACGCGGCACCCTCACTGGAAACACCATATATTTT. The rearrangement uses TRBV28 and TRBJ1-3, with D unresolved. The CDR3 length is 16 residues. V gave up 2 bases and J gave up 2 bases, with 13 bases separating them. Germline-derived CDR1 and CDR2 are MDHEN and SYDVKM.

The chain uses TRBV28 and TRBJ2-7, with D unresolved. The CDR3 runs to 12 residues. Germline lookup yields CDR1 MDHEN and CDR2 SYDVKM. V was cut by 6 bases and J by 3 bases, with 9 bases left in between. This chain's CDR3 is CASRAPLYEQYF. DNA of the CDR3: TGTGCCAGCAGGGCCCCCCTCTACGAGCAGTACTTC.

The CDR3 bases are TGTGCCAGCAGTGAGGCGGGAGCCACAGATACGCAGTATTTT. Encoded protein: CASSEAGATDTQYF. This chain connects TRBV6-4 to TRBJ2-3, with 7 bases aligning to TRBD2. Per germline, CDR1 MRHNA and CDR2 SNTAGT. V gave up 3 bases and J gave up 2 bases; unmatched junction bases: 2. The CDR3 loop spans 14 amino acids.

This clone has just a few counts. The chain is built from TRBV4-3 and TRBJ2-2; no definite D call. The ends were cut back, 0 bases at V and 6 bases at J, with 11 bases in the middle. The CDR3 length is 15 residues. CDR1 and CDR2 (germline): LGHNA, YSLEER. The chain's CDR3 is CASSQDLSRSGELFF. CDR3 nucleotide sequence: TGCGCCAGCAGCCAAGATTTAAGCCGGTCCGGGGAGCTGTTTTTT.